The entry that follows covers one T cell receptor (beta chain) sequence. V lost 2 bases and J lost 0; bases outside the gene matches: 6. CDR3 size: 17 residues. Looked up from germline, CDR1 is KGHDR and CDR2 is SFDVKD. This sample is drawn from a study of blood T cell repertoires in COVID-19. Study overall: The origin of the acute and convalescent COVID-19 samples was the United States, Italy and Spain. T cells, B-cell-depleted T cells, or PBMCs provided the cDNA or gDNA that served as material.

Original analysis: Reference gene primer amplification in the assay estimated nucleated cell counts. Profiled with immunoSEQ multiplex PCR; TCRdb holds only in-frame clones, not every one. Clone size and V and J calls were adopted from that table, with D and trimming inferred from the DNA. Among about 200,000 clones, around 80% were seen once, and the ten largest hold approximately 6.6%. This chain links TRBV24-1 with TRBJ1-5; 7 bases line up with TRBD1. The receptor was derived from a woman in her 70s with acute or convalescent COVID-19. Sequenced input: peripheral blood. CDR3 protein: CATSDSLTGTSNQPQHF. The CDR3 DNA is TGTGCCACCAGTGATTCTTTGACAGGGACTAGCAATCAGCCCCAGCATTTT.